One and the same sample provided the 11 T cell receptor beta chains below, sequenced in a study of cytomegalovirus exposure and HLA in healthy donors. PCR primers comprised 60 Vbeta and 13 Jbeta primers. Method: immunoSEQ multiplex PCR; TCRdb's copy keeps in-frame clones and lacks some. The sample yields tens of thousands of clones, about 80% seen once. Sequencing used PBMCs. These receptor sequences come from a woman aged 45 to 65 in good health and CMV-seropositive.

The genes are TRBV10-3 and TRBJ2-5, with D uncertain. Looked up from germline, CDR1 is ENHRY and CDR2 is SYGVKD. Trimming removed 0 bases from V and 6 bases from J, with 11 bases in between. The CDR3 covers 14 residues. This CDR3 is CAISESVGAKTQYF. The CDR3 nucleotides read TGTGCCATCAGTGAGTCCGTAGGAGCGAAGACCCAGTACTTC.

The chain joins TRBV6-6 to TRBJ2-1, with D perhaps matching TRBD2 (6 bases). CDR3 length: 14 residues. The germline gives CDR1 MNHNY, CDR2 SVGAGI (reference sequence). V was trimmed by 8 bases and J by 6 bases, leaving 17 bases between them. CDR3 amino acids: CASSRAGGVNEQFF. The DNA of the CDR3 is TGTGCCAGCTCTAGGGCCGGAGGGGTCAATGAGCAGTTCTTC.

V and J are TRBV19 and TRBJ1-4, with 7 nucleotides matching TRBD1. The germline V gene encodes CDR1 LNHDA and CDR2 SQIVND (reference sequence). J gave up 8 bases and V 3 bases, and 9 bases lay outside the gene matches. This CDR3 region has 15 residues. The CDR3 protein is CASSMGRLQGEKLFF. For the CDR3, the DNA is TGTGCCAGTAGTATGGGAAGGCTACAGGGGGAAAAACTGTTTTTT.

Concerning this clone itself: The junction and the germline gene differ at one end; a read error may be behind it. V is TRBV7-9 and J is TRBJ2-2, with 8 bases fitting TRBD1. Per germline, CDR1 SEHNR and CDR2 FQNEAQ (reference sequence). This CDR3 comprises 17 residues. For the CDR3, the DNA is TGTTCCAGCAGCTTTACAGGGGGGACTGTCTACACCGGGGAGCTGTTTTTT. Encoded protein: CSSSFTGGTVYTGELFF.

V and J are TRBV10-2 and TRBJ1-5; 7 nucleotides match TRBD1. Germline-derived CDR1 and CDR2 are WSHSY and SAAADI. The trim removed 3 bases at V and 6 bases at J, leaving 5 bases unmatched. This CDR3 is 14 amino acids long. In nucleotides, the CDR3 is TGCGCCAGCAGTGAATGGCAGGGGGGTCAGCCCCAGCATTTT. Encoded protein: CASSEWQGGQPQHF.

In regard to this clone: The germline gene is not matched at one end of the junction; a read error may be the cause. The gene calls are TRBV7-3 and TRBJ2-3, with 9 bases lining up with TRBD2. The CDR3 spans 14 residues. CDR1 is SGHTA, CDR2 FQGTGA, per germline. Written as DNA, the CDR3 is TGTGCCGGCAGCCTTAGCGGGAGTCCCGATACGCAGTATTTT. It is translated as CAGSLSGSPDTQYF.

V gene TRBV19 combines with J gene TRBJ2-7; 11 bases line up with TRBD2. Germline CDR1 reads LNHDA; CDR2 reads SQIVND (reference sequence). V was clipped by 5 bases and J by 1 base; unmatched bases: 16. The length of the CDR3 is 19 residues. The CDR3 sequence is CASSPLAGGRARRSYEQYF. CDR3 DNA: TGTGCCAGTAGTCCTCTAGCGGGGGGCCGGGCCCGGAGATCCTACGAGCAGTACTTC.

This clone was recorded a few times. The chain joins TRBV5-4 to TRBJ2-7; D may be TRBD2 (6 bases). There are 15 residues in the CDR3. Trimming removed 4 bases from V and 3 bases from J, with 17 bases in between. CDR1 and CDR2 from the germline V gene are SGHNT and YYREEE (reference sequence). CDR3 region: CASSGGPRGDYEQYF. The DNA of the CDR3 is TGTGCCAGCAGCGGCGGGCCCCGCGGGGACTACGAGCAGTACTTC.

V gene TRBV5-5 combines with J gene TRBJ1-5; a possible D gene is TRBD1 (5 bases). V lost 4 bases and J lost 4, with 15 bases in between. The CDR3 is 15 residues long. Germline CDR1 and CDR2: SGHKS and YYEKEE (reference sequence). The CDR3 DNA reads TGTGCCAGCAGCCTATCTTTACGGGGGAATCAGCCCCAGCATTTT. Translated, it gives CASSLSLRGNQPQHF.

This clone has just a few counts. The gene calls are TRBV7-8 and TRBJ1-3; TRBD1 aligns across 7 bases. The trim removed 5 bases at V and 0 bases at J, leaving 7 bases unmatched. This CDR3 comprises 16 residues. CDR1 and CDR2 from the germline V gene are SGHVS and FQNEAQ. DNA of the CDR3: TGTGCCAGCAGCGTAGGGGACAGCTCCTCTGGAAACACCATATATTTT. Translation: CASSVGDSSSGNTIYF.

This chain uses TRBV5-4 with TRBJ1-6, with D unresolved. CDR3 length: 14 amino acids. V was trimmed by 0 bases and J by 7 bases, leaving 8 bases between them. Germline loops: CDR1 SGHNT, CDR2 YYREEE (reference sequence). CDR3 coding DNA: TGTGCCAGCAGCTTGGCCGGGTGGAATTCACCCCTCCACTTT. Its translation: CASSLAGWNSPLHF.